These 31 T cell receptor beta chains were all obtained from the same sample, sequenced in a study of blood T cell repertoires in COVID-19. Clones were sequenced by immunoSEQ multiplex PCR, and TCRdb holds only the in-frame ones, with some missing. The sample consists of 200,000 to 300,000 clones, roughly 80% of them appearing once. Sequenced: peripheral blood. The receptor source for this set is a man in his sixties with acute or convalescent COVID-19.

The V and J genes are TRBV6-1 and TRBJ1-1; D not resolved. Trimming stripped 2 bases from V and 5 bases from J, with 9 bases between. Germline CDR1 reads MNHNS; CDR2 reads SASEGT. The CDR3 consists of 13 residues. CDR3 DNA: TGTGCCAGCAGTGAATTGGCGGGAACTGAAGCTTTCTTT. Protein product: CASSELAGTEAFF.

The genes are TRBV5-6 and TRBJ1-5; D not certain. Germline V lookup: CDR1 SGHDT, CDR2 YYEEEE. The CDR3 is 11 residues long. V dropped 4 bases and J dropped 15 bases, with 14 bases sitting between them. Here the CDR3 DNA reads TGTGCCAGCAGCCCGTGCCCCTGGAGGCATTTT. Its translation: CASSPCPWRHF.

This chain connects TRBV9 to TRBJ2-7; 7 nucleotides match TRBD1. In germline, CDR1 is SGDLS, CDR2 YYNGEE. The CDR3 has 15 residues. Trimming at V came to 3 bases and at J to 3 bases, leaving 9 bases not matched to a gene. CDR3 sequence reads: CASSASDRANYEQYF. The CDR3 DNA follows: TGTGCCAGCAGCGCCTCCGACAGGGCAAACTACGAGCAGTACTTC.

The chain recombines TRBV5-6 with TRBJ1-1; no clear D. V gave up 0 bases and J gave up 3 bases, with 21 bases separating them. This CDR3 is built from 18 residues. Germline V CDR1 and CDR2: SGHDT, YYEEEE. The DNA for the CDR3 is TGTGCCAGCAGCTTGGAGATAGGGAGAGGGTTGAAGGACACTGAAGCTTTCTTT. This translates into CASSLEIGRGLKDTEAFF.

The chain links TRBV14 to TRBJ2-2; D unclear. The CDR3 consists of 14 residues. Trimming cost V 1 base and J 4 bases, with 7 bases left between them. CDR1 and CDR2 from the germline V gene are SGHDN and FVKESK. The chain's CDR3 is CASSQVSATGELFF. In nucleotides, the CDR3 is TGTGCCAGCAGCCAAGTGAGCGCCACCGGGGAGCTGTTTTTT. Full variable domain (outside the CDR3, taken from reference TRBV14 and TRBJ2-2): EAGVTQFPSHSVIEKGQTVTLRCDPISGHDNLYWYRRVMGKEIKFLLHFVKESKQDESGMPNNRFLAERTGGTYSTLKVQPAELEDSGVYFCASSQVSATGELFFGEGSRLTVL.

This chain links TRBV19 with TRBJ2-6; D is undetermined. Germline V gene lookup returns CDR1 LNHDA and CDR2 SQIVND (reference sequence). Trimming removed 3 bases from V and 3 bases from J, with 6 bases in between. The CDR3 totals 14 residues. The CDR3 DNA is TGTGCCAGTAGTATCCCGGGTGGGGCCAACGTCCTGACTTTC. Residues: CASSIPGGANVLTF.

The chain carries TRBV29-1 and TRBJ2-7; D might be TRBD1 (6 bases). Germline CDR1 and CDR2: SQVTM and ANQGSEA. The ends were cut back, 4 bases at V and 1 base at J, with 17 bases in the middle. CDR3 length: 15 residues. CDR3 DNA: TGCAGCGTTGGCGTTTATGGGGGCGGATCCTACGAGCAGTACTTC. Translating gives CSVGVYGGGSYEQYF.

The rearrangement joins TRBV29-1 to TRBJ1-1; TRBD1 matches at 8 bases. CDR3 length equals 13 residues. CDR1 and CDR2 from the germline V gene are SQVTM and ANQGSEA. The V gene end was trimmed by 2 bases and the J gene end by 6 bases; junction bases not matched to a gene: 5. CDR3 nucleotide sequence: TGCAGCGTTGAAAACTCACAGGGGGCTGAAGCTTTCTTT. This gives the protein CSVENSQGAEAFF. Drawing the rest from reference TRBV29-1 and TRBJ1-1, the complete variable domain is SAVISQKPSRDICQRGTSLTIQCQVDSQVTMMFWYRQQPGQSLTLIATANQGSEATYESGFVIDKFPISRPNLTFSTLTVSNMSPEDSSIYLCSVENSQGAEAFFGQGTRLTVV.

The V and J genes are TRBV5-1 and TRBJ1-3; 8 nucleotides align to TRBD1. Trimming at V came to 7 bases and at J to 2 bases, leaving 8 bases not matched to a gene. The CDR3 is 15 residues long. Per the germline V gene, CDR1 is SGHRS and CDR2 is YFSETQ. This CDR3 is CASWDRPGPGNTIYF. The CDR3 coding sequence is TGCGCCAGCTGGGACAGGCCTGGCCCTGGAAACACCATATATTTT.

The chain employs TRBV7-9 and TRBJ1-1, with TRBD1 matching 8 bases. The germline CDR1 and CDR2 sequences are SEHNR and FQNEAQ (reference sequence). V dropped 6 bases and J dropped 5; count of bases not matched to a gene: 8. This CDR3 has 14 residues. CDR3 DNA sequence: TGTGCCAGCAGTTTCAGGGGGCAGTCAACTGAAGCTTTCTTT. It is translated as CASSFRGQSTEAFF.

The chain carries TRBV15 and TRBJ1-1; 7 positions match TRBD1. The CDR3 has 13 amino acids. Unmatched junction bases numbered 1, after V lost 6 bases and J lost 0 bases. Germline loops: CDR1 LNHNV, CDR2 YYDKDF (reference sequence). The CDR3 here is CATRTGVNTEAFF. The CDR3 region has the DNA TGTGCCACCAGAACAGGGGTGAACACTGAAGCTTTCTTT.

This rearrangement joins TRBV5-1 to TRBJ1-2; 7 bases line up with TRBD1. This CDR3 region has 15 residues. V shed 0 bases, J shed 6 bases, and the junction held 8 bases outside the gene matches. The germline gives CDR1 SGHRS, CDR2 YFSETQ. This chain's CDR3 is CASSLASGRGNGYTF. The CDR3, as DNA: TGCGCCAGCAGCTTGGCAAGTGGCAGGGGGAATGGCTACACCTTC.

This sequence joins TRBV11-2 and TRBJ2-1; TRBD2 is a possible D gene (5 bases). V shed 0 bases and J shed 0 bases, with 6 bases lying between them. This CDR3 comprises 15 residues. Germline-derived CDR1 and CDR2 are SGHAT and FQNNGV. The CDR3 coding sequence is TGTGCCAGCAGCTTAGAGGGGAGCTCCTACAATGAGCAGTTCTTC. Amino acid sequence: CASSLEGSSYNEQFF.

The CDR3 bases are TGTGCCAGCAGCTCGAATGAAAAACTGTTTTTT. Its translation: CASSSNEKLFF. V gene TRBV6-5 combines with J gene TRBJ1-4; D is uncertain. This CDR3 has 11 amino acids. The V and J ends lost 6 bases and 5 bases respectively, with 4 bases between them. Looked up from germline, CDR1 is MNHEY and CDR2 is SVGAGI.

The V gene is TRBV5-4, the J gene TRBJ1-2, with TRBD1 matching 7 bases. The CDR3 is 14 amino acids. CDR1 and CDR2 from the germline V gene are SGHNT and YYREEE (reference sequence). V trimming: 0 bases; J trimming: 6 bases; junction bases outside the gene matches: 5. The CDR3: CASSLATGDNGYTF. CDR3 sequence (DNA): TGTGCCAGCAGCTTGGCCACAGGGGACAATGGCTACACCTTC. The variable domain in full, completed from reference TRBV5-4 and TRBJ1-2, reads ETGVTQSPTHLIKTRGQQVTLRCSSQSGHNTVSWYQQALGQGPQFIFQYYREEENGRGNFPPRFSGLQFPNYSSELNVNALELDDSALYLCASSLATGDNGYTFGSGTRLTVV.

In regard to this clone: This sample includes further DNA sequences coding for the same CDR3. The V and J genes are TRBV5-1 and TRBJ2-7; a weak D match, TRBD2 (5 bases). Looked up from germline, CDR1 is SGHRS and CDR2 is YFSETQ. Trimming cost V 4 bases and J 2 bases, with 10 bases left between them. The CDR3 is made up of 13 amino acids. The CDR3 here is CASSLDGAYEQYF. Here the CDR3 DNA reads TGCGCCAGCAGCCTGGACGGGGCCTACGAGCAGTACTTC.

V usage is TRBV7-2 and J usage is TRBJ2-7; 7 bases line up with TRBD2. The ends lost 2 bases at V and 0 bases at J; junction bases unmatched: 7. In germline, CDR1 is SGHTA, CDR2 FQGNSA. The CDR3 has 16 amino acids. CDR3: CASSLSLAASSYEQYF. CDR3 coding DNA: TGTGCCAGCAGCTTATCCCTAGCGGCCAGCTCCTACGAGCAGTACTTC.

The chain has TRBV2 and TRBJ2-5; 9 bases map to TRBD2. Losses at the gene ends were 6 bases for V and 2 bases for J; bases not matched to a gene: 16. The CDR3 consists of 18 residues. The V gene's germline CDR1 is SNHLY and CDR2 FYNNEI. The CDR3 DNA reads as TGTGCCAGCAGCCCCCGCGGCGGGGGGGCAGTAAAGCAAGAGACCCAGTACTTC. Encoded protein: CASSPRGGGAVKQETQYF.

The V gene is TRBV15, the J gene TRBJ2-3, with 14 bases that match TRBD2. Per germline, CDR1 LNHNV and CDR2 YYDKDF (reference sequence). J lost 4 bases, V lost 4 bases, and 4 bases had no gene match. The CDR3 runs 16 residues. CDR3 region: CATSKRLAGGPDTQYF. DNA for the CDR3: TGTGCCACCAGCAAACGACTAGCGGGAGGGCCAGATACGCAGTATTTT.

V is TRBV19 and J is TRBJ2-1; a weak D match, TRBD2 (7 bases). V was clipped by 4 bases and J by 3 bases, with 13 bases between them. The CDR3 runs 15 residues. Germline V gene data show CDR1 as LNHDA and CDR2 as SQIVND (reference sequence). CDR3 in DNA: TGTGCCAGTAGTACGGGGGGCTACTACTACAATGAGCAGTTCTTC. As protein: CASSTGGYYYNEQFF.

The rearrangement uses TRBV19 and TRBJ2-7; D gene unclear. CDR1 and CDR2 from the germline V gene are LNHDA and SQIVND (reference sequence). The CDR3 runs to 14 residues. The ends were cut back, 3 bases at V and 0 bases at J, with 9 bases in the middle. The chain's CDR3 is CASSMWSSSYEQYF. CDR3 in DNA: TGTGCCAGTAGTATGTGGTCTAGCTCCTACGAGCAGTACTTC.

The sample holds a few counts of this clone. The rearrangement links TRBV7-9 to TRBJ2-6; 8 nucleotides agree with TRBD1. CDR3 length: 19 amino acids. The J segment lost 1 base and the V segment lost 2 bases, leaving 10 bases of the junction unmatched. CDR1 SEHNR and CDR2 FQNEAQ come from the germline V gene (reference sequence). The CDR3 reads CASSLPPGQDASGANVLTF. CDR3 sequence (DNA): TGTGCCAGCAGCTTACCCCCGGGACAGGACGCTTCTGGGGCCAACGTCCTGACTTTC. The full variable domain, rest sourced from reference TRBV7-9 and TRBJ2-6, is DTGVSQNPRHKITKRGQNVTFRCDPISEHNRLYWYRQTLGQGPEFLTYFQNEAQLEKSRLLSDRFSAERPKGSFSTLEIQRTEQGDSAMYLCASSLPPGQDASGANVLTFGAGSRLTVL.

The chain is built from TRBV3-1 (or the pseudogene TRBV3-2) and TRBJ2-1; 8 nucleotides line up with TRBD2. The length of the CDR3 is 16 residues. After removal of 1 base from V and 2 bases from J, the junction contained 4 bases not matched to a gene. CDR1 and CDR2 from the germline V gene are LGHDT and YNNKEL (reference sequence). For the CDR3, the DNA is TGTGCCAGCAGCCAAGTTTTGCGGGGGGCCTACAATGAGCAGTTCTTC. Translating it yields CASSQVLRGAYNEQFF.

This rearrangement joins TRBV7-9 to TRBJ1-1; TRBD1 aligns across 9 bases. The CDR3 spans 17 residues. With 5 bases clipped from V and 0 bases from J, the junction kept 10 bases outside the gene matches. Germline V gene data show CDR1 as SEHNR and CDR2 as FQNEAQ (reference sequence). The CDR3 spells CASSPRRDREMNTEAFF. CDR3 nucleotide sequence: TGTGCCAGCAGCCCACGCCGGGACAGGGAAATGAACACTGAAGCTTTCTTT.

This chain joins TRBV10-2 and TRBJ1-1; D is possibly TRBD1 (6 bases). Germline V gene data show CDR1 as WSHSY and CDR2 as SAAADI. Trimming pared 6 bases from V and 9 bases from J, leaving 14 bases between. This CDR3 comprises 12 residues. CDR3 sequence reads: CASSPTRGQAFF. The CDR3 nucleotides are TGCGCCAGCAGCCCTACCAGGGGCCAAGCTTTCTTT.

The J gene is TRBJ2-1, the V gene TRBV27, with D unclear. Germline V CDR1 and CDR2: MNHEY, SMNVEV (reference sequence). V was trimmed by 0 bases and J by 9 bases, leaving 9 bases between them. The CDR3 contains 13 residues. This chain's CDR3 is CASSLSPGGEQFF. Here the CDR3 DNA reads TGTGCCAGCAGTTTATCCCCGGGTGGTGAGCAGTTCTTC.

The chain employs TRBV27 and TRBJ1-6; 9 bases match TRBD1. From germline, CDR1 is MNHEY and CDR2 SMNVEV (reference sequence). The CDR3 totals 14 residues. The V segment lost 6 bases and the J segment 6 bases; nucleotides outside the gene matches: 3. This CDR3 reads CASSRGQGNSPLHF. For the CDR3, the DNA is TGTGCCAGCAGCAGGGGACAGGGTAATTCACCCCTCCACTTT.

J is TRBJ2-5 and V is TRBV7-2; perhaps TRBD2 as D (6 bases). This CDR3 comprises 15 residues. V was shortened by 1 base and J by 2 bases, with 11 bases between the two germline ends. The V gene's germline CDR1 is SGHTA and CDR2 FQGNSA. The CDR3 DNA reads TGTGCCAGCAGCTTAGTTGCGGGACTGCAAGAGACCCAGTACTTC. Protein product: CASSLVAGLQETQYF.

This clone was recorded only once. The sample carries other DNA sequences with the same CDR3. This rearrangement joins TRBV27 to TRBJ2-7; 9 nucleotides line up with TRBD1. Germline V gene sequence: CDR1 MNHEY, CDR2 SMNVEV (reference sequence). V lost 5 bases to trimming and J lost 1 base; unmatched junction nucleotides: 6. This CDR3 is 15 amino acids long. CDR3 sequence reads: CASSPGQGTSYEQYF. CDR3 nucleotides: TGTGCCAGCAGTCCCGGACAGGGGACGTCCTACGAGCAGTACTTC.

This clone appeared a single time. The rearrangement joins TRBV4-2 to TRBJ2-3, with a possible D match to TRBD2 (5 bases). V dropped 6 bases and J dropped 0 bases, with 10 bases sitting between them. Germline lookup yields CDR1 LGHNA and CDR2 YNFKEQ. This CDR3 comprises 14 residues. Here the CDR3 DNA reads TGTGCCAGCAGTCGGCGGACTAGCACAGATACGCAGTATTTT. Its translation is CASSRRTSTDTQYF.

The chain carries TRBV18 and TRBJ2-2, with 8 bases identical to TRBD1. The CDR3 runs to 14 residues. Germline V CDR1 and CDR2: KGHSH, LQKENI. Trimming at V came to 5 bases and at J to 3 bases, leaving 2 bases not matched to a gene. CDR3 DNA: TGTGCCAGCTCATCGGGACAGGACACCGGGGAGCTGTTTTTT. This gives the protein CASSSGQDTGELFF.